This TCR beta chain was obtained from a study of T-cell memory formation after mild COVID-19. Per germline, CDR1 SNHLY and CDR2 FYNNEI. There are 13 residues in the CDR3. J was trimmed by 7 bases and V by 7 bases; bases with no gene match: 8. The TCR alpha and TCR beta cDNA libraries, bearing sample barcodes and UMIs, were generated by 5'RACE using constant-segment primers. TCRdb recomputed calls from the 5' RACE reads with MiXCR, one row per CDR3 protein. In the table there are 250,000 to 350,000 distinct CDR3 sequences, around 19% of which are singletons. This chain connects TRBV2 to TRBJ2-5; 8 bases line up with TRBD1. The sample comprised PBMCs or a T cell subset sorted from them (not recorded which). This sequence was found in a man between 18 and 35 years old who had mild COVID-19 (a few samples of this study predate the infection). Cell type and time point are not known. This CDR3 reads CASMDREVGTQYF. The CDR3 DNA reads TGTGCCAGCATGGACAGGGAGGTTGGGACCCAGTACTTC. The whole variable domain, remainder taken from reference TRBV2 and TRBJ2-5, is EPEVTQTPSHQVTQMGQEVILRCVPISNHLYFYWYRQILGQKVEFLVSFYNNEISEKSEIFDDQFSVERPDGSNFTLKIRSTKLEDSAMYFCASMDREVGTQYFGPGTRLLVL.